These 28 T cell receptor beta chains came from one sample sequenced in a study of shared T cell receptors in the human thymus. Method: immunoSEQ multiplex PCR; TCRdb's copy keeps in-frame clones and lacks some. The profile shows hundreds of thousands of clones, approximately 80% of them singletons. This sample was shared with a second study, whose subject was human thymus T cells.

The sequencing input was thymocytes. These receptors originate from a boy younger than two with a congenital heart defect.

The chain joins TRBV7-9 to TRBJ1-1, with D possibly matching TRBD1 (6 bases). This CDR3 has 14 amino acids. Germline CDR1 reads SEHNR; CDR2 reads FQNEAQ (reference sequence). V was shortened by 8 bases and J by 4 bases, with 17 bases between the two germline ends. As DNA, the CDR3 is TGTGCCAGCGGCTCTACAGGGAGTAGCACTGAAGCTTTCTTT. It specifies CASGSTGSSTEAFF.

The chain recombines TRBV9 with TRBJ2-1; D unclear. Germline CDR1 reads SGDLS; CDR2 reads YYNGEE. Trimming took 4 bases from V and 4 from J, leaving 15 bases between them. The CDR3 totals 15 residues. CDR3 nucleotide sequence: TGTGCCAGCAGCCCCCAGAGGCTCCGTTACAATGAGCAGTTCTTC. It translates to CASSPQRLRYNEQFF. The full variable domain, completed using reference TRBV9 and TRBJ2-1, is DSGVTQTPKHLITATGQRVTLRCSPRSGDLSVYWYQQSLDQGLQFLIQYYNGEERAKGNILERFSAQQFPDLHSELNLSSLELGDSALYFCASSPQRLRYNEQFFGPGTRLTVL.

CDR3 nucleotides: TGCGCCAGCAGGGGGGGGACGGGGGAACCATATAGCAATCAGCCCCAGCATTTT. Translated: CASRGGTGEPYSNQPQHF. The J gene is TRBJ1-5, the V gene TRBV10-2; TRBD1 is a possible D gene (5 bases). CDR3 length: 18 residues. The V end lost 6 bases, the J end lost 0 bases, and 21 bases lay between the germline ends. CDR1 WSHSY and CDR2 SAAADI come from the germline V gene.

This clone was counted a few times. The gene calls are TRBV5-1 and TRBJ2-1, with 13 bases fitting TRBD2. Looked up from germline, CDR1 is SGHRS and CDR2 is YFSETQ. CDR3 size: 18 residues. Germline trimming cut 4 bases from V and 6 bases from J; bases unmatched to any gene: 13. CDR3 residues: CASSGGTSGIFMGNEQFF. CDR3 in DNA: TGCGCCAGCAGCGGCGGGACTAGCGGGATTTTTATGGGCAATGAGCAGTTCTTC.

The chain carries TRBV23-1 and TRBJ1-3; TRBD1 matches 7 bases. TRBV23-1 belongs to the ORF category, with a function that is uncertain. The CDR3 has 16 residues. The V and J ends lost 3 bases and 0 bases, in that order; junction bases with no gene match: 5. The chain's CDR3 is CASSHSDRASGNTIYF. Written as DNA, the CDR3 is TGCGCCAGCAGTCATTCCGACAGGGCCTCTGGAAACACCATATATTTT.

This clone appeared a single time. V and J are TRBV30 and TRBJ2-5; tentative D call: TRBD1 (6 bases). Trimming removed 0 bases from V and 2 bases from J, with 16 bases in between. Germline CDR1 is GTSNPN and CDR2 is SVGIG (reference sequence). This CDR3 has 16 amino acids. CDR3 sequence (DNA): TGTGCCTGGAGTGTCCCGGGACATACAACGCAAGAGACCCAGTACTTC. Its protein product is CAWSVPGHTTQETQYF.

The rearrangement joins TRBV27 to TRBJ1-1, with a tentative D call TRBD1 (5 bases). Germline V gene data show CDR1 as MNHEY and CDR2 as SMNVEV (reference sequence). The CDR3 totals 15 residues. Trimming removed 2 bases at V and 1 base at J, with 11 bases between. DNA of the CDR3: TGTGCCAGCAGTTTAGGGGGGGGACCGAACACTGAAGCTTTCTTT. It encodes CASSLGGGPNTEAFF.

The CDR3 loop is CAIRPGFGVETQYF. The CDR3 nucleotides are TGTGCCATCAGGCCGGGATTCGGTGTCGAGACCCAGTACTTC. This chain connects TRBV10-3 to TRBJ2-5; possible D gene TRBD2, 5 bases. V dropped 6 bases and J dropped 5 bases, with 16 bases sitting between them. This CDR3 comprises 14 residues. Germline V gene sequence: CDR1 ENHRY, CDR2 SYGVKD.

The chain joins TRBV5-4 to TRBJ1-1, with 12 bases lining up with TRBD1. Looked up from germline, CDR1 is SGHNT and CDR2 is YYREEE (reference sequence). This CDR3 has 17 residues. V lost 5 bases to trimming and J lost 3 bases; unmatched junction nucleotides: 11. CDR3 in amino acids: CASSPPGTGGLDTEAFF. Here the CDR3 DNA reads TGTGCCAGCAGTCCCCCCGGGACAGGGGGCCTGGACACTGAAGCTTTCTTT. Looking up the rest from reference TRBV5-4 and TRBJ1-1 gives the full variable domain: ETGVTQSPTHLIKTRGQQVTLRCSSQSGHNTVSWYQQALGQGPQFIFQYYREEENGRGNFPPRFSGLQFPNYSSELNVNALELDDSALYLCASSPPGTGGLDTEAFFGQGTRLTVV.

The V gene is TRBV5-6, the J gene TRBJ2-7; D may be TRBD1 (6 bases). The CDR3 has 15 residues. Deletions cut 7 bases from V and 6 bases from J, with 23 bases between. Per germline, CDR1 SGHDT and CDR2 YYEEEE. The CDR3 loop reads CASGKGRATGREQYF. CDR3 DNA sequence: TGTGCCAGCGGCAAAGGTAGGGCGACAGGCCGCGAGCAGTACTTC.

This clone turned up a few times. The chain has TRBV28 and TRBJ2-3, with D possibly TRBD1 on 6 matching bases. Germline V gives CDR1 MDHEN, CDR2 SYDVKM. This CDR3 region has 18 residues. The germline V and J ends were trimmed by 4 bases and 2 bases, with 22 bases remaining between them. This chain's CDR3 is CASSSHPYLTGDTDTQYF. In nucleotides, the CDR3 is TGTGCCAGCAGTTCCCATCCTTATTTGACAGGAGACACAGATACGCAGTATTTT.

Here the CDR3 DNA reads TGTGCCAGCAGTAAAAGCTACAGGGCGGGCTACACCTTC. Its translation: CASSKSYRAGYTF. The chain employs TRBV28 and TRBJ1-2; TRBD1 is a possible D gene (6 bases). Trimming removed 5 bases at V and 8 bases at J, with 15 bases between. Germline loops: CDR1 MDHEN, CDR2 SYDVKM. The CDR3 is made up of 13 amino acids.

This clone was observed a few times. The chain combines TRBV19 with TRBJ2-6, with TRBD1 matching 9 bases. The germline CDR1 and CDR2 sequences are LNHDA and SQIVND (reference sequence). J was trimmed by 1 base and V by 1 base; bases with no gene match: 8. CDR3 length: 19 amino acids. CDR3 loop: CASSIGRTGESSGANVLTF. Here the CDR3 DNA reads TGTGCCAGTAGTATAGGAAGGACAGGGGAAAGTTCTGGGGCCAACGTCCTGACTTTC.

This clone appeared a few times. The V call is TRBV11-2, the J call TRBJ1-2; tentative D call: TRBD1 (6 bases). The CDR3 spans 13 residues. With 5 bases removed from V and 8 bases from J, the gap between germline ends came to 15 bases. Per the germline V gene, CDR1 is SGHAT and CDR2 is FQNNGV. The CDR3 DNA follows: TGTGCCAGCAGCCCCAGGGGTTCCGGGGGCTACACCTTC. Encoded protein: CASSPRGSGGYTF.

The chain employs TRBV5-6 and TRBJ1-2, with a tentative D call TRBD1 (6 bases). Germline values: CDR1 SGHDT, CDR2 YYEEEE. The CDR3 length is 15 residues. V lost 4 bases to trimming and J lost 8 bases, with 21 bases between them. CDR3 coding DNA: TGTGCCAGCAGCCTGTTGGACAGAGCTCCCCGGGGCTACACCTTC. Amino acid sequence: CASSLLDRAPRGYTF.

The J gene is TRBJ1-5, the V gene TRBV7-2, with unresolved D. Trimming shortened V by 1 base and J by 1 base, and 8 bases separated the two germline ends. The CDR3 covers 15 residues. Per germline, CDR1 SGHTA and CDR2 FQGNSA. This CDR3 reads CASSLEEVSNQPQHF. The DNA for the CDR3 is TGTGCCAGCAGCTTAGAAGAGGTGAGCAATCAGCCCCAGCATTTT.

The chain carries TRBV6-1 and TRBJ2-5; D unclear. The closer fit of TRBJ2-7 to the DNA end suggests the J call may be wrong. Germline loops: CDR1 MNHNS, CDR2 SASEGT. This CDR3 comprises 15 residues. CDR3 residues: CASSDRRCSSYEQYF. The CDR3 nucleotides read TGTGCCAGCAGTGATAGGCGGTGCAGCTCCTACGAGCAGTACTTC.

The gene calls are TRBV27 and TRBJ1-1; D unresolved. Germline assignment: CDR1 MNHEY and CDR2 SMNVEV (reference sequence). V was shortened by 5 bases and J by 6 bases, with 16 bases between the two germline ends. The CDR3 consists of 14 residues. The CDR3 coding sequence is TGTGCCAGCAGTCCGCGCGTTAGTTTGGCTGAAGCTTTCTTT. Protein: CASSPRVSLAEAFF.

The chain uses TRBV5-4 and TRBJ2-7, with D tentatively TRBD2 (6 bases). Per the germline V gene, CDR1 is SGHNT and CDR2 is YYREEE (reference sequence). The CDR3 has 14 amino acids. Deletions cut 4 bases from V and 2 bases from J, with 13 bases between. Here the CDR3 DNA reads TGTGCCAGCAGCCCCGGGACTGTTACCTACGAGCAGTACTTC. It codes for CASSPGTVTYEQYF.

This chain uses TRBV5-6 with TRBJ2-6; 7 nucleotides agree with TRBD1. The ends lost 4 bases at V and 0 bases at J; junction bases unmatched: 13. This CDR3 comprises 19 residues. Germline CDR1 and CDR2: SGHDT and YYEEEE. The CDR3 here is CASSVGPTGLISGANVLTF. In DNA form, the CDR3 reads TGTGCCAGCAGCGTAGGCCCGACAGGGTTGATCTCTGGGGCCAACGTCCTGACTTTC.

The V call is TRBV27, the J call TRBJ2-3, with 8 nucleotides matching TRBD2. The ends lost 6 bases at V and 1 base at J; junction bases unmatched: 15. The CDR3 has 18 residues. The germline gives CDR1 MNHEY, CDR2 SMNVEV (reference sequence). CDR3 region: CASRGRGWVAGRTDTQYF. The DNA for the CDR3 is TGTGCCAGCAGAGGACGGGGGTGGGTAGCGGGACGCACAGATACGCAGTATTTT.

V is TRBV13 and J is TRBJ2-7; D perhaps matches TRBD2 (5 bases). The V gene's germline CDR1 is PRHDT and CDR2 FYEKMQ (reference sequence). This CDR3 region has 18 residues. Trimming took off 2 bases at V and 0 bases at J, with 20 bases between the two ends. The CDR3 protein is CASSLSLLGRDSSYEQYF. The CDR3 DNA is TGTGCCAGCAGCTTATCGTTACTAGGCCGTGATAGCTCCTACGAGCAGTACTTC. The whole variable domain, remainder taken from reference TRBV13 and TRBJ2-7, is AAGVIQSPRHLIKEKRETATLKCYPIPRHDTVYWYQQGPGQDPQFLISFYEKMQSDKGSIPDRFSAQQFSDYHSELNMSSLELGDSALYFCASSLSLLGRDSSYEQYFGPGTRLTVT.

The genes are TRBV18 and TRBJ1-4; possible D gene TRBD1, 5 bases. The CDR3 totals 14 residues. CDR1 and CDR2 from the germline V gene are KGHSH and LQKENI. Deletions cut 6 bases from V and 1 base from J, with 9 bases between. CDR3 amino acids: CASSLRETNEKLFF. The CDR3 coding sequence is TGTGCCAGCTCGCTCAGGGAAACTAATGAAAAACTGTTTTTT.

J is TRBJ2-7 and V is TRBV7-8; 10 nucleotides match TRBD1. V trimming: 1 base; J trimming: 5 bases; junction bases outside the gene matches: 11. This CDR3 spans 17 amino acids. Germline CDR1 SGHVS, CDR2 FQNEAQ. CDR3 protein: CASSLGGPGTGVDEQYF. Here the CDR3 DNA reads TGTGCCAGCAGCTTAGGGGGCCCCGGGACAGGGGTGGACGAGCAGTACTTC.

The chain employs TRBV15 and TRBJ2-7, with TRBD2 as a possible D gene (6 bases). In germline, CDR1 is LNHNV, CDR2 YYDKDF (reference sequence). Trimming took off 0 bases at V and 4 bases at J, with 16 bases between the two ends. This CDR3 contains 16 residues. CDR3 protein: CATSRDPGDGIYEQYF. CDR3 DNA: TGTGCCACCAGCAGAGATCCGGGGGACGGGATTTACGAGCAGTACTTC.

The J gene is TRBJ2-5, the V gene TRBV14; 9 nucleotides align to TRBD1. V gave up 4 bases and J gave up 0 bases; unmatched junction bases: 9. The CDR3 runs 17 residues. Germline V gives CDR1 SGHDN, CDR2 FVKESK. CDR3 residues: CASSRTGANRYQETQYF. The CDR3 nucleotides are TGTGCCAGCAGCCGGACAGGGGCCAACAGGTACCAAGAGACCCAGTACTTC.

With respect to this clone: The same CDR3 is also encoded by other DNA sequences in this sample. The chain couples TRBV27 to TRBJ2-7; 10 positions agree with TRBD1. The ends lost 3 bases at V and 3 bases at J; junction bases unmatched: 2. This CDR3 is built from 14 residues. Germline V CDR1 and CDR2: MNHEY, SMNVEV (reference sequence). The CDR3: CASSFRTGGYEQYF. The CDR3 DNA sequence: TGTGCCAGCAGTTTTCGGACAGGGGGCTACGAGCAGTACTTC.

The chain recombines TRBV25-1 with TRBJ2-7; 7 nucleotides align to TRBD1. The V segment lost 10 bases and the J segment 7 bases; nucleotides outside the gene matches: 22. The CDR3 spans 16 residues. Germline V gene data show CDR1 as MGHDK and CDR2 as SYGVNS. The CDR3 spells CATSRGGPGQMCEQYF. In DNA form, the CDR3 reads TGTGCCACTTCACGAGGGGGCCCCGGACAGATGTGTGAGCAGTACTTC.